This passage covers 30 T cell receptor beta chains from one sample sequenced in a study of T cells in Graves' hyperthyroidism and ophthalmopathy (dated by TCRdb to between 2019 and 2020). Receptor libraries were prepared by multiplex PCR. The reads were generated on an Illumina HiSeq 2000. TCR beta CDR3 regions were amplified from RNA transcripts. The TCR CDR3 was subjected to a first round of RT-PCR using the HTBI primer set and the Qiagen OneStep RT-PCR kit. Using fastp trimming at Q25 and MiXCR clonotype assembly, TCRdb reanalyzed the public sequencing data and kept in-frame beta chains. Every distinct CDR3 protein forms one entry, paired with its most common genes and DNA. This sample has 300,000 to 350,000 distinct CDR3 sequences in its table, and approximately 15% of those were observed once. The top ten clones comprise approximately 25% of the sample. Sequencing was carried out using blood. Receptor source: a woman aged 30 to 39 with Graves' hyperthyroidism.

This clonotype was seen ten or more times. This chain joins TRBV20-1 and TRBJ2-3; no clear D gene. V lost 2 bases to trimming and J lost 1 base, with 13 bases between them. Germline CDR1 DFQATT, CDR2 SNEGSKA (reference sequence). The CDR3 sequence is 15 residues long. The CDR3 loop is CSARSVGPRTDTQYF. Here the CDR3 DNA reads TGCAGTGCTAGAAGTGTCGGTCCTCGCACAGATACGCAGTATTTT.

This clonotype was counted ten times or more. The CDR3 nucleotides read TGTGCCAGCACCCTTAATGCAGGAGATACGCAGTATTTT. This gives the protein CASTLNAGDTQYF. This chain links TRBV7-8 with TRBJ2-3; D is ambiguous. Germline values: CDR1 SGHVS, CDR2 FQNEAQ. Between the trimmed V and J ends, which lost 7 bases and 5 bases, there was a span of 13 bases. There are 13 residues in the CDR3.

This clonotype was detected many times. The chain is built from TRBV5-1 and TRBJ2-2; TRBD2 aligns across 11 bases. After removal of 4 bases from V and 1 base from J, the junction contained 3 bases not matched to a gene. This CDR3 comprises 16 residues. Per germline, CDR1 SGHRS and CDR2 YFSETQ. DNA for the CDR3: TGCGCCAGCAGCCAGGGACTAGCGGAGAACACCGGGGAGCTGTTTTTT. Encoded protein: CASSQGLAENTGELFF.

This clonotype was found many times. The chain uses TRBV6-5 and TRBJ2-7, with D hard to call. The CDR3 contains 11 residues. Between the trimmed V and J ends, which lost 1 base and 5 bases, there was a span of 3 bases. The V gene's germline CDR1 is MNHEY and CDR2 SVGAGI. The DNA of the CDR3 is TGTGCCAGCAGTTACTTCCACGAGCAGTACTTC. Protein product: CASSYFHEQYF.

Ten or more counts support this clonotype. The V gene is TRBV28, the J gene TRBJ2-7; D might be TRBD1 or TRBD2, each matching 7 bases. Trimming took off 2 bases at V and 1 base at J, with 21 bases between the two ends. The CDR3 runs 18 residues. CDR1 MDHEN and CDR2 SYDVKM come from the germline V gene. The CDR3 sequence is CASSLRLQGRVGSYEQYF. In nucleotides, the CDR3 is TGTGCCAGCAGTTTAAGGTTACAGGGGAGGGTCGGTTCCTACGAGCAGTACTTC.

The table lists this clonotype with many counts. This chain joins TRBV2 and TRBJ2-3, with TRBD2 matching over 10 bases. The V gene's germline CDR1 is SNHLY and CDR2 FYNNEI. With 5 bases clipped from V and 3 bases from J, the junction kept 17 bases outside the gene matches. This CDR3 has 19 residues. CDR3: CASSNRGTRIAGGTDTQYF. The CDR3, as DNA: TGTGCCAGCAGTAATAGGGGGACTCGAATAGCGGGAGGTACAGATACGCAGTATTTT.

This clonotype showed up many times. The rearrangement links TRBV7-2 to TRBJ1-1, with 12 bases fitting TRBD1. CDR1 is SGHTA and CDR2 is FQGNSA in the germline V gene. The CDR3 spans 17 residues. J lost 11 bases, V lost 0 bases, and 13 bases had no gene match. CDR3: CASSLAHLSLGQGAAFF. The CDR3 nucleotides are TGTGCCAGCAGCTTAGCGCATTTGTCTTTGGGACAGGGGGCCGCTTTCTTT.

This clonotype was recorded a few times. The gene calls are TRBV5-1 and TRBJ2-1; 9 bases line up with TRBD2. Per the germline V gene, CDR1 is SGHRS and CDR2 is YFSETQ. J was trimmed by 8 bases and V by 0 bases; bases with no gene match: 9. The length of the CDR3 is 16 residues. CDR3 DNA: TGCGCCAGCAGCTTGGCGGGCGGGAGGGCCCTCCATGAGCAGTTCTTC. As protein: CASSLAGGRALHEQFF.

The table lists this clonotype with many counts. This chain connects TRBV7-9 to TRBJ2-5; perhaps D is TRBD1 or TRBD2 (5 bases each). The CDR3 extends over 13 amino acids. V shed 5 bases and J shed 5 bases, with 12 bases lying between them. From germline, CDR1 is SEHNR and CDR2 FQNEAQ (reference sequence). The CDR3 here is CASSRNWGETQYF. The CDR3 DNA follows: TGTGCCAGCAGCCGAAATTGGGGGGAGACCCAGTACTTC.

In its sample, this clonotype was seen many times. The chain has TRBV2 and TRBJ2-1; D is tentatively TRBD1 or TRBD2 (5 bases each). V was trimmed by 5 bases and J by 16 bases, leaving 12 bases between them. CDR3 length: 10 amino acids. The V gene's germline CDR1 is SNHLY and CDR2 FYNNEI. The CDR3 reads CASSKGPPFF. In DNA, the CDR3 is TGTGCCAGCAGTAAGGGACCGCCCTTCTTC.

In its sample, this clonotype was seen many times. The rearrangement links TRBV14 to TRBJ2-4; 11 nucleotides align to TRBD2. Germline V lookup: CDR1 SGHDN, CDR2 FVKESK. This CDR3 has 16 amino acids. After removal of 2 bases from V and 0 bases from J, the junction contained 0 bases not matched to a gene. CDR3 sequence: CASSQTSGRAKNIQYF. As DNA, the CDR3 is TGTGCCAGCAGCCAAACTAGCGGGAGAGCCAAAAACATTCAGTACTTC.

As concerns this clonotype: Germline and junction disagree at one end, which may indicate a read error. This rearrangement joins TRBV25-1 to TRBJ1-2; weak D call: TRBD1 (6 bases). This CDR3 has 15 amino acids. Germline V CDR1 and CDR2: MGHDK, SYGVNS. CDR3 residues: CVSSGESGHVKFYTF. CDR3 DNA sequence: TGTGTCAGCAGTGGGGAATCGGGACATGTGAAATTTTACACCTTC.

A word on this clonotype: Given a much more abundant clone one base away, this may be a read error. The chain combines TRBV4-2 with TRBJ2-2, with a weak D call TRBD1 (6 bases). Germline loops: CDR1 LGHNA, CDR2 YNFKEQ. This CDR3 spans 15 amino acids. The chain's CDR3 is CASNQVQGETGELFF. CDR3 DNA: TGTGCCAGCAACCAAGTACAGGGTGAGACCGGGGAGCTGTTTTTT.

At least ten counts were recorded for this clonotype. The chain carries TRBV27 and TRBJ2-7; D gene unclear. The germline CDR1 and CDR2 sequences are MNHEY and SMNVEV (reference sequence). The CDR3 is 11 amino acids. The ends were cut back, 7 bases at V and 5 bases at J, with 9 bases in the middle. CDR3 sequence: CASILSNEQYF. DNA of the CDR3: TGTGCCAGCATCTTATCCAACGAGCAGTACTTC.

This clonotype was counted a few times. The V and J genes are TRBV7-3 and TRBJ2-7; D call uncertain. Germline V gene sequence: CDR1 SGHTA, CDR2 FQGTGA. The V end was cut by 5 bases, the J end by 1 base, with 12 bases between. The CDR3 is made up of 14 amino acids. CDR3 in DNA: TGTGCCAGCAGCAAAGGGCGGTGTTCCTACGAGCAGTACTTC. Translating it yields CASSKGRCSYEQYF. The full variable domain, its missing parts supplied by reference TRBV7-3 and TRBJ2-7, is GAGVSQTPSNKVTEKGKYVELRCDPISGHTALYWYRQSLGQGPEFLIYFQGTGAADDSGLPNDRFFAVRPEGSVSTLKIQRTERGDSAVYLCASSKGRCSYEQYFGPGTRLTVT.

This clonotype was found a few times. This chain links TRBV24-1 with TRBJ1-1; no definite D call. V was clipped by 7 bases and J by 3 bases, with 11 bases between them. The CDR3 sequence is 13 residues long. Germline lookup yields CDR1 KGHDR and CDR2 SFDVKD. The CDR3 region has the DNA TGTGCCACCAGATATGATCGGGACACTGAAGCTTTCTTT. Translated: CATRYDRDTEAFF.

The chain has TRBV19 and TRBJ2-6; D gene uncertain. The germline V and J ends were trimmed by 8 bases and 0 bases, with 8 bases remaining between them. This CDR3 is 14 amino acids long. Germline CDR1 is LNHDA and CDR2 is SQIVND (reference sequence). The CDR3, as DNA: TGTGCCAGTGGTCGGCGCTCTGGGGCCAACGTCCTGACTTTC. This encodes CASGRRSGANVLTF.

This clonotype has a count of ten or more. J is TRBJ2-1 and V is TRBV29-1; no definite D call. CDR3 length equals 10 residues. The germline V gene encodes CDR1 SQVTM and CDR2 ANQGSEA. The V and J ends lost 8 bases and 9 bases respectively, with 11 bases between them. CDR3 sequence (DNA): TGCAGCATAGAGTGGCCTGAGCAGTTCTTC. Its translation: CSIEWPEQFF.

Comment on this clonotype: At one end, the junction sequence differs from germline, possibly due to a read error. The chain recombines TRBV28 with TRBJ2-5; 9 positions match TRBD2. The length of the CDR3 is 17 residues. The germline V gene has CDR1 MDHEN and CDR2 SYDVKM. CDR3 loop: CASSSHGLAGYQETRYF. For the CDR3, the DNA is TGTGCCAGCAGTTCCCACGGGCTAGCGGGATACCAAGAGACCCGGTACTTC.

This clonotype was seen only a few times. The CDR3 DNA sequence: TGTGCCAGCGGAGGAGCGGGAGTAGGTGGGGCCAACGTCCTGACTTTC. Translating gives CASGGAGVGGANVLTF. The genes are TRBV6-1 and TRBJ2-6, with 8 nucleotides matching TRBD2. V shed 8 bases and J 3 bases; nucleotides not matched to a gene: 9. The length of the CDR3 is 16 residues. CDR1 is MNHNS and CDR2 is SASEGT in the germline V gene.

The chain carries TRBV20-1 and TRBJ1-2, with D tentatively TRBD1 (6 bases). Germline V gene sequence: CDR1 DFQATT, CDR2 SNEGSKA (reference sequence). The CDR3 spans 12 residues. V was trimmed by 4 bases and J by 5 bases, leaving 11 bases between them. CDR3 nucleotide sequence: TGCAGTGCTAAGGACAGATCTTATGGCTACACCTTC. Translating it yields CSAKDRSYGYTF.

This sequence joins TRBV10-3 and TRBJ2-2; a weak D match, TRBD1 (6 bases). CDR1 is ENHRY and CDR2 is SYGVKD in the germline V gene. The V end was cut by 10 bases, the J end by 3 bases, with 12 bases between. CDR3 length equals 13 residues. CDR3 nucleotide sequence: TGTGCCACCAGGACAGAATACACCGGGGAGCTGTTTTTT. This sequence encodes CATRTEYTGELFF.

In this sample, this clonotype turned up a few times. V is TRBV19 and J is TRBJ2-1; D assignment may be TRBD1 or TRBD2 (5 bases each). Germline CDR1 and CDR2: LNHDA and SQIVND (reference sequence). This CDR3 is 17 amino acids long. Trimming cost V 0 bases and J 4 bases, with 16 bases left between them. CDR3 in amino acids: CASSIDLYGATYNEQFF. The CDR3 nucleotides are TGTGCCAGTAGTATAGATCTATACGGGGCAACGTACAATGAGCAGTTCTTC.

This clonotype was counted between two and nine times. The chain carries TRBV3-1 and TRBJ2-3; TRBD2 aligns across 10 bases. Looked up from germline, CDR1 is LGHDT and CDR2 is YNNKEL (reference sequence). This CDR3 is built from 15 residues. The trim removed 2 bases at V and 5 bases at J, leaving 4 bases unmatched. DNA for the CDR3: TGTGCCAGCAGCCAAACGGGACTAGCGCGAGATACGCAGTATTTT. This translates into CASSQTGLARDTQYF.

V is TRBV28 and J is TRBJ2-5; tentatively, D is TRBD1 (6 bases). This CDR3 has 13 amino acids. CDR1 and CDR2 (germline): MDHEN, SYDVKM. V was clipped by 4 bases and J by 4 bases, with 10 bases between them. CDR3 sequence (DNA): TGTGCCAGCAGTTATCAGGGGAGAGAGACCCAGTACTTC. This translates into CASSYQGRETQYF. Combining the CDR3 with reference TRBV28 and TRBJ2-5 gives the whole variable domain DVKVTQSSRYLVKRTGEKVFLECVQDMDHENMFWYRQDPGLGLRLIYFSYDVKMKEKGDIPEGYSVSREKKERFSLILESASTNQTSMYLCASSYQGRETQYFGPGTRLLVL.

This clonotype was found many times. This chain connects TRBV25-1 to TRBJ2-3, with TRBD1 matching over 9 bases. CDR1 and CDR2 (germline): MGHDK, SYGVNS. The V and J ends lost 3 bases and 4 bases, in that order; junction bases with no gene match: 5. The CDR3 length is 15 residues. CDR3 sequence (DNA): TGTGCCAGCAGTGATCGGACAGGGGTCGCAGATACGCAGTATTTT. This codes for CASSDRTGVADTQYF.

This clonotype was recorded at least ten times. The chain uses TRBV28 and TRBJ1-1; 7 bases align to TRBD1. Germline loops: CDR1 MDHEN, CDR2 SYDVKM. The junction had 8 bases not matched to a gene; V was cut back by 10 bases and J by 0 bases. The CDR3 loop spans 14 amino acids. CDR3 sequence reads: CATGPQGLNTEAFF. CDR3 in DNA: TGTGCCACCGGGCCACAGGGGCTGAACACTGAAGCTTTCTTT.

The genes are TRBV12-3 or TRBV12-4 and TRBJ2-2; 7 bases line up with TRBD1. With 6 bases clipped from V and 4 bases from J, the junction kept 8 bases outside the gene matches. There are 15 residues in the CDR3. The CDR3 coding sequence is TGTGCCAGCAGACCCCCAGGGGGTAGCACCGGGGAGCTGTTTTTT. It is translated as CASRPPGGSTGELFF.

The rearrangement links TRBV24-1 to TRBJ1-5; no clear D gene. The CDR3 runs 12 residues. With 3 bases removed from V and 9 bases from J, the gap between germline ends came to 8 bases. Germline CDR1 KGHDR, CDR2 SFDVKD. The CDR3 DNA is TGTGCCACCAGTGATGGGGATTTGCCCCAGCATTTT. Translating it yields CATSDGDLPQHF.

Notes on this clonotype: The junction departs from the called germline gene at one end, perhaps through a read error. CDR3 DNA sequence: TGTGCCAGCAGTTTTTCATCAGGGGTAAAACCCTACTTT. Translation: CASSFSSGVKPYF. The genes are TRBV12-3 or TRBV12-4 and TRBJ1-6, with D perhaps matching TRBD1 (6 bases). The CDR3 covers 13 residues.